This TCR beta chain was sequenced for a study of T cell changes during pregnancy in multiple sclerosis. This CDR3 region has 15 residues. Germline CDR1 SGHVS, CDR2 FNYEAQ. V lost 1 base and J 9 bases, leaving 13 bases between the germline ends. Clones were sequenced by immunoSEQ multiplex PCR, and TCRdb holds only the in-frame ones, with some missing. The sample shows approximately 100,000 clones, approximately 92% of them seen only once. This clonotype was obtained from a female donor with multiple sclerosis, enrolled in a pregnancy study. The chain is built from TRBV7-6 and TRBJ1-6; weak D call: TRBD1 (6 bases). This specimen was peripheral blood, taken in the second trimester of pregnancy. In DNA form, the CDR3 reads TGTGCCAGCAGCTTAGACAGGGCCTCGGGTTCACCCCTCCACTTT. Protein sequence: CASSLDRASGSPLHF.